What follows are 2 T cell receptor beta chains derived from one specimen sequenced in a study of blood T cells in healthy people across ages. Combining a sample-barcoded 5' primer with a J-beta primer mix, a second PCR ran for roughly 7 to 11 cycles. TCRdb re-derived calls from the 5' RACE reads in MiXCR, one entry per CDR3 protein. The table has hundreds of thousands of distinct CDR3 sequences, about 56% seen once. Input material: blood. These TCRs come from a man in his forties in good health.

The chain joins TRBV5-1 to TRBJ1-2, with 8 bases lining up with TRBD1. After removal of 4 bases from V and 2 bases from J, the junction contained 13 bases not matched to a gene. This CDR3 is 17 amino acids long. Germline CDR1 reads SGHRS; CDR2 reads YFSETQ. The CDR3 DNA is TGCGCCAGCAGCGCAACTCCGGGACAGGCATTGAACTATGGCTACACCTTC. Amino acid sequence: CASSATPGQALNYGYTF.

The V and J genes are TRBV7-3 and TRBJ2-1; TRBD1 might be the D (6 bases). With 11 bases removed from V and 5 bases from J, the gap between germline ends came to 25 bases. Germline V gene lookup returns CDR1 SGHTA and CDR2 FQGTGA. The CDR3 is made up of 16 amino acids. Here the CDR3 reads CAQTRTAEKGDNEQFF. The CDR3 DNA sequence: TGTGCCCAAACCAGGACAGCGGAGAAGGGGGACAATGAGCAGTTCTTC.